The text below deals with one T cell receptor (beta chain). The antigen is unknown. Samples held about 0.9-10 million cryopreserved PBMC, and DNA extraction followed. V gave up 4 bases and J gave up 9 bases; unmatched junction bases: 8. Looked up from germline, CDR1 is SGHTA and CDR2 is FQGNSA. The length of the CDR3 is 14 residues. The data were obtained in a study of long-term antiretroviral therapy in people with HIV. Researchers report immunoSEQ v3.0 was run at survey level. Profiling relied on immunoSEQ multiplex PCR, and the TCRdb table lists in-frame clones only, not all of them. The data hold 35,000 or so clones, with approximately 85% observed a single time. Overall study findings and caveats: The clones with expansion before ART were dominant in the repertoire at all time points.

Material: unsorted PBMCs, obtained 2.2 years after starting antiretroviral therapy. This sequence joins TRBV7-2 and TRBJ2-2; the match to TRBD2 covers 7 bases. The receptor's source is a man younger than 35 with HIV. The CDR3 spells CASSSQLGRRELFF. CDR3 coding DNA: TGTGCCAGCAGCTCACAGCTCGGGAGGCGGGAGCTGTTTTTT.